The 27 T cell receptor beta chains below come from one sample, sequenced in a study of blood T cell repertoires in COVID-19. TCRdb's table, derived via immunoSEQ multiplex PCR, lists solely in-frame clones and lacks some. The table shows around 290,000 clones, with 70% to 90% occurring only once. Sequencing used PBMCs or T cells enriched from blood (not recorded which). The receptors derive from a woman between 55 and 75 years old in a cohort exposed to, infected with or recovered from COVID-19 (not recorded which).

The V and J genes are TRBV6-1 and TRBJ1-2; D is uncertain. V was clipped by 0 bases and J by 0 bases, with 8 bases between them. This CDR3 comprises 15 residues. Germline V lookup: CDR1 MNHNS, CDR2 SASEGT. The CDR3 DNA reads TGTGCCAGCAGTGAAGCGCGAACAGCTAACTATGGCTACACCTTC. Translated: CASSEARTANYGYTF.

The gene calls are TRBV28 and TRBJ1-5; the match to TRBD1 covers 10 bases. The J segment lost 5 bases and the V segment lost 5 bases, leaving 6 bases of the junction unmatched. Germline CDR1 reads MDHEN; CDR2 reads SYDVKM. The CDR3 consists of 15 residues. The CDR3 protein is CASSVRTGGDQPQHF. The CDR3 coding sequence is TGTGCCAGCAGTGTAAGGACAGGGGGGGATCAGCCCCAGCATTTT.

The chain carries TRBV10-1 and TRBJ2-1; 7 bases align to TRBD2. V was pared by 2 bases and J by 3 bases, with 4 bases of the junction left unmatched. The CDR3 sequence is 15 residues long. CDR1 is WNHNN, CDR2 SYGVQD, per germline (reference sequence). The CDR3 region has the DNA TGCGCCAGCAGTGAGGGGGCTAGCGGCTACAATGAGCAGTTCTTC. This encodes CASSEGASGYNEQFF.

The chain employs TRBV15 and TRBJ1-5; weak D call: TRBD1 (5 bases). The CDR3 covers 14 residues. Germline CDR1 LNHNV, CDR2 YYDKDF (reference sequence). Trimming took 8 bases from V and 1 from J, leaving 12 bases between them. The CDR3 region has the DNA TGTGCCACCCGCCGCAGGGCAAGCAATCAGCCCCAGCATTTT. As protein: CATRRRASNQPQHF.

The chain employs TRBV27 and TRBJ2-2; 13 positions agree with TRBD2. Per the germline V gene, CDR1 is MNHEY and CDR2 is SMNVEV (reference sequence). CDR3 size: 16 residues. Trimming took 6 bases from V and 3 from J; bases not matched to a gene: 4. CDR3 nucleotide sequence: TGTGCCAGCAGGCCACTAGCGGGAGGGTACACCGGGGAGCTGTTTTTT. Protein product: CASRPLAGGYTGELFF.

The chain recombines TRBV5-5 with TRBJ1-5; 9 bases are a match to TRBD1. CDR3 length equals 17 residues. Germline-derived CDR1 and CDR2 are SGHKS and YYEKEE (reference sequence). V gave up 5 bases and J gave up 2 bases; unmatched junction bases: 11. This CDR3 reads CASSTGQGSFGNQPQHF. In nucleotides, the CDR3 is TGTGCCAGCAGTACGGGACAGGGCTCATTCGGCAATCAGCCCCAGCATTTT.

The chain combines TRBV28 with TRBJ2-1; TRBD2 aligns across 8 bases. The CDR3 spans 16 residues. V shed 5 bases and J 0 bases; nucleotides not matched to a gene: 6. Germline CDR1 MDHEN, CDR2 SYDVKM. The CDR3 here is CASSALAESSYNEQFF. In nucleotides, the CDR3 is TGTGCCAGCAGTGCACTAGCGGAAAGCTCCTACAATGAGCAGTTCTTC.

This chain links TRBV14 with TRBJ2-3; TRBD2 is a possible D gene (5 bases). The V gene's germline CDR1 is SGHDN and CDR2 FVKESK. V was clipped by 0 bases and J by 0 bases, with 7 bases between them. This CDR3 is built from 15 residues. This CDR3 is CASSQESGSTDTQYF. CDR3 bases: TGTGCCAGCAGCCAAGAAAGCGGTAGCACAGATACGCAGTATTTT.

The genes are TRBV11-3 and TRBJ1-1, with D tentatively TRBD1 (5 bases). Germline CDR1 and CDR2: SGHNT and YENEEA. V was pared by 4 bases and J by 9 bases, with 12 bases between. CDR3 length: 12 amino acids. The CDR3 is CASSYKGAKAFF. CDR3 DNA sequence: TGTGCCAGCAGCTACAAAGGGGCTAAAGCTTTCTTT.

This rearrangement joins TRBV6-5 to TRBJ2-7; D is perhaps TRBD2 (6 bases). From germline, CDR1 is MNHEY and CDR2 SVGAGI. V lost 0 bases, J lost 3 bases, and 15 bases lay in between. The CDR3 runs to 16 residues. The CDR3 nucleotides read TGTGCCAGCAGTTACTCTGGGCTAGCGCCTAACTACGAGCAGTACTTC. Translating it yields CASSYSGLAPNYEQYF.

The chain recombines TRBV29-1 with TRBJ2-2; 7 positions match TRBD1. The V gene end was trimmed by 3 bases and the J gene end by 5 bases; junction bases not matched to a gene: 6. This CDR3 has 14 amino acids. Per the germline V gene, CDR1 is SQVTM and CDR2 is ANQGSEA. CDR3 sequence: CSVESRQGTGELFF. The CDR3 bases are TGCAGCGTTGAGAGCCGACAGGGAACCGGGGAGCTGTTTTTT.

This CDR3 is CASSPGSAYEQYF. CDR3 nucleotides: TGTGCCAGCAGCCCGGGGTCCGCCTACGAGCAGTACTTC. This chain uses TRBV11-3 with TRBJ2-7, with D tentatively TRBD2 (5 bases). The ends were cut back, 5 bases at V and 2 bases at J, with 10 bases in the middle. The CDR3 is 13 amino acids. CDR1 is SGHNT, CDR2 YENEEA, per germline.

The rearrangement links TRBV29-1 to TRBJ1-2; D ambiguous. The CDR3 is 13 amino acids. V was clipped by 1 base and J by 4 bases, with 10 bases between them. Germline lookup yields CDR1 SQVTM and CDR2 ANQGSEA. CDR3 amino acids: CSVEAGWVYGYTF. For the CDR3, the DNA is TGCAGCGTTGAAGCGGGTTGGGTCTATGGCTACACCTTC.

The chain links TRBV27 to TRBJ2-7; TRBD1 agrees at 9 bases. The germline CDR1 and CDR2 sequences are MNHEY and SMNVEV (reference sequence). The CDR3 extends over 15 amino acids. J lost 1 base, V lost 1 base, and 2 bases had no gene match. The CDR3 DNA is TGTGCCAGCAGTTTATTAGGGACAGGGTCCTACGAGCAGTACTTC. Its translation: CASSLLGTGSYEQYF.

This clone showed up just once. The V call is TRBV2, the J call TRBJ2-3; D is ambiguous. The CDR3 is made up of 13 amino acids. Germline assignment: CDR1 SNHLY and CDR2 FYNNEI. Trimming removed 2 bases at V and 4 bases at J, with 7 bases between. CDR3 bases: TGTGCCAGCAGTGAAAATTATCCAGATACGCAGTATTTT. Translating gives CASSENYPDTQYF.

The chain links TRBV2 to TRBJ2-4, with TRBD1 matching 7 bases. The CDR3 runs 17 residues. Germline V CDR1 and CDR2: SNHLY, FYNNEI. J gave up 1 base and V 5 bases, and 11 bases lay outside the gene matches. Here the CDR3 DNA reads TGTGCCAGCAGTCGCTATACAGGGGATGAGGCCAAAAACATTCAGTACTTC. Its protein is CASSRYTGDEAKNIQYF.

This clone was found once. J is TRBJ2-3 and V is TRBV6-1; D might be TRBD1 (6 bases). V was pared by 4 bases and J by 1 base, with 18 bases between. The CDR3 loop spans 17 amino acids. Germline V gene data show CDR1 as MNHNS and CDR2 as SASEGT. The CDR3 DNA reads TGTGCCAGCAGTGGTGTCGCAGGGGCGTTTGGCACAGATACGCAGTATTTT. Protein sequence: CASSGVAGAFGTDTQYF.

This clone was detected a few times. The CDR3 sequence: CASSRDSYTEAFF. The DNA of the CDR3 is TGCGCCAGCAGCCGGGACAGCTACACTGAAGCTTTCTTT. The rearrangement uses TRBV5-1 and TRBJ1-1; TRBD1 matches 7 bases. Germline V gives CDR1 SGHRS, CDR2 YFSETQ. J lost 3 bases, V lost 4 bases, and 3 bases had no gene match. The CDR3 is 13 residues long. The full variable domain, with the rest looked up from reference TRBV5-1 and TRBJ1-1, is KAGVTQTPRYLIKTRGQQVTLSCSPISGHRSVSWYQQTPGQGLQFLFEYFSETQRNKGNFPGRFSGRQFSNSRSEMNVSTLELGDSALYLCASSRDSYTEAFFGQGTRLTVV.

The V gene is TRBV28, the J gene TRBJ2-7; D is unclear. V was clipped by 7 bases and J by 5 bases, with 15 bases between them. Per the germline V gene, CDR1 is MDHEN and CDR2 is SYDVKM. This CDR3 has 13 residues. CDR3 coding DNA: TGTGCCAGCAAGCCCCTCGGGTACCACGAGCAGTACTTC. Amino acid sequence: CASKPLGYHEQYF.

The chain has TRBV28 and TRBJ1-1, with 11 nucleotides matching TRBD1. J gave up 7 bases and V 5 bases, and 6 bases lay outside the gene matches. From germline, CDR1 is MDHEN and CDR2 SYDVKM. The CDR3 loop spans 14 amino acids. CDR3 residues: CASSPGGQGGEAFF. CDR3 DNA sequence: TGTGCCAGCAGTCCGGGGGGACAGGGGGGTGAAGCTTTCTTT.

This clone was counted a few times. The V call is TRBV30, the J call TRBJ1-3, with 7 bases lining up with TRBD1. Germline lookup yields CDR1 GTSNPN and CDR2 SVGIG (reference sequence). The CDR3 length is 14 residues. V shed 1 base and J 2 bases; nucleotides not matched to a gene: 2. The CDR3 bases are TGTGCCTGGAGTGAAGGGACAGCTGGAAACACCATATATTTT. Protein sequence: CAWSEGTAGNTIYF. Full variable domain (rest looked up from reference TRBV30 and TRBJ1-3): SQTIHQWPATLVQPVGSPLSLECTVEGTSNPNLYWYRQAAGRGLQLLFYSVGIGQISSEVPQNLSASRPQDRQFILSSKKLLLSDSGFYLCAWSEGTAGNTIYFGEGSWLTVV.

V usage is TRBV27 and J usage is TRBJ2-1; 8 bases map to TRBD1. CDR3 length: 14 amino acids. Germline assignment: CDR1 MNHEY and CDR2 SMNVEV (reference sequence). J gave up 5 bases and V 3 bases, and 3 bases lay outside the gene matches. As DNA, the CDR3 is TGTGCCAGCAGTTTGGGGACAGGAGACAATGAGCAGTTCTTC. The encoded protein is CASSLGTGDNEQFF.

J is TRBJ2-7 and V is TRBV7-8; TRBD2 matches 7 bases. Germline V lookup: CDR1 SGHVS, CDR2 FQNEAQ. V lost 2 bases, J lost 4 bases, and 8 bases stayed unmatched. The CDR3 loop spans 15 amino acids. The CDR3 DNA reads as TGTGCCAGCAGCTTAAGGGGCGGGGGAATTTACGAGCAGTACTTC. Encoded protein: CASSLRGGGIYEQYF.

This chain connects TRBV3-1 (or the pseudogene TRBV3-2) to TRBJ2-7, with 9 bases aligning to TRBD2. The CDR3 has 15 residues. The germline gives CDR1 LGHDT, CDR2 YNNKEL (reference sequence). J gave up 4 bases and V 0 bases, and 4 bases lay outside the gene matches. The CDR3 nucleotides are TGTGCCAGCAGCCAAGAGGCTCTAGCGGGATACGAGCAGTACTTC. This encodes CASSQEALAGYEQYF.

The chain recombines TRBV25-1 with TRBJ2-1, with a tentative D call TRBD2 (5 bases). The V end lost 2 bases, the J end lost 0 bases, and 8 bases lay between the germline ends. The germline V gene encodes CDR1 MGHDK and CDR2 SYGVNS. The CDR3 runs 15 residues. This CDR3 reads CASSERGSSYNEQFF. In DNA form, the CDR3 reads TGTGCCAGCAGTGAACGGGGTAGCTCCTACAATGAGCAGTTCTTC. Full variable domain (remainder filled in from reference TRBV25-1 and TRBJ2-1): EADIYQTPRYLVIGTGKKITLECSQTMGHDKMYWYQQDPGMELHLIHYSYGVNSTEKGDLSSESTVSRIRTEHFPLTLESARPSHTSQYLCASSERGSSYNEQFFGPGTRLTVL.

Here the CDR3 reads CASSPTGASDHYEQYF. As DNA, the CDR3 is TGTGCCAGCAGCCCCACCGGGGCTAGCGATCACTACGAGCAGTACTTC. This chain connects TRBV7-3 to TRBJ2-7; D is possibly TRBD2 (6 bases). From germline, CDR1 is SGHTA and CDR2 FQGTGA. The CDR3 extends over 16 amino acids. Between the trimmed V and J ends, which lost 5 bases and 3 bases, there was a span of 20 bases.

The rearrangement links TRBV25-1 to TRBJ2-7; 12 nucleotides agree with TRBD2. This CDR3 contains 15 residues. Unmatched junction bases numbered 3, after V lost 4 bases and J lost 2 bases. Germline CDR1 and CDR2: MGHDK and SYGVNS. DNA of the CDR3: TGTGCCAGCAGTGCCGGGACTAGCGGGCCCTACGAGCAGTACTTC. Translated: CASSAGTSGPYEQYF.